This entry describes one TCR beta chain. What it binds is unknown. Each sample had at least 6.5 million PBMCs isolated. Germline V CDR1 and CDR2: DFQATT, SNEGSKA (reference sequence). J gave up 3 bases and V 5 bases, and 13 bases lay outside the gene matches. The CDR3 has 16 amino acids. With a J-beta primer mix and a sample-barcoded 5' primer, a second PCR ran about 6 to 11 cycles. TCRdb reprocessed the 5' RACE reads via MiXCR and lists one record per CDR3 protein. The data show around 870,000 distinct CDR3 sequences, around 26% seen once. The sample comes from a study of blood T cells in healthy people across ages. Regarding the study as a whole: Total diversity from one million sequenced T cells was likely underestimated. TCR beta diversity per million T cells fell roughly linearly with age. Unsorted PBMC material precluded a definitive naive versus antigen-experienced comparison.

The source material was blood. The rearrangement joins TRBV20-1 to TRBJ2-1, with 7 positions matching TRBD2. This TCR was sampled from a woman of 80 years or more in good health. The CDR3 DNA follows: TGCAGTGCTGGAAGGGCGGGGGAGACACTCTACAATGAGCAGTTCTTC. Protein sequence: CSAGRAGETLYNEQFF.